These 23 T cell receptor beta chains were sequenced from one sample in a study of T cell responses to AZD1222 COVID-19 vaccine. Sequencing used immunoSEQ multiplex PCR; TCRdb keeps in-frame clones, though not all of them. The sample includes tens of thousands of clones, 75% to 95% seen only once; the top ten take around 28%. The material was peripheral blood, obtained 28 days after the second AZD1222 dose. Source of these receptors: an adult who received the AZD1222 COVID-19 vaccine.

The V gene is TRBV28, the J gene TRBJ2-1, with 8 bases lining up with TRBD1. From germline, CDR1 is MDHEN and CDR2 SYDVKM. The CDR3 contains 13 residues. With V trimmed by 2 bases and J by 9 bases, 3 bases remained unmatched. CDR3 in amino acids: CASSLQGASEQFF. CDR3 sequence (DNA): TGTGCCAGCAGTTTACAGGGGGCTAGTGAGCAGTTCTTC.

This rearrangement joins TRBV11-2 to TRBJ2-3; a weak D match, TRBD2 (6 bases). Per the germline V gene, CDR1 is SGHAT and CDR2 is FQNNGV. The CDR3 totals 16 residues. V lost 5 bases, J lost 1 base, and 16 bases lay in between. DNA for the CDR3: TGTGCCAGCAGCAGAGTCATGGCTAGCGGCACAGATACGCAGTATTTT. It yields the protein CASSRVMASGTDTQYF.

J is TRBJ2-1 and V is TRBV6-4, with TRBD2 identical over 10 bases. Trimming at V came to 5 bases and at J to 9 bases, leaving 7 bases not matched to a gene. The CDR3 is 14 amino acids. CDR1 and CDR2 from the germline V gene are MRHNA and SNTAGT. The CDR3 region has the DNA TGTGCCAGCAGTCCGGGACTAGCGTTACCTGAGCAGTTCTTC. This codes for CASSPGLALPEQFF.

The chain uses TRBV7-3 and TRBJ2-3, with D tentatively TRBD2 (5 bases). The CDR3 contains 14 residues. The germline V gene has CDR1 SGHTA and CDR2 FQGTGA. The ends were cut back, 1 base at V and 6 bases at J, with 11 bases in the middle. This CDR3 reads CASSLKGRGDTQYF. Here the CDR3 DNA reads TGTGCCAGCAGCTTAAAGGGCCGCGGGGATACGCAGTATTTT.

DNA for the CDR3: TGTGCCAGCAGCTTCGGGGGTGCCAAAAACATTCAGTACTTC. Residues: CASSFGGAKNIQYF. V usage is TRBV7-9 and J usage is TRBJ2-4; a weak D match, TRBD2 (6 bases). Trimming removed 3 bases from V and 1 base from J, with 7 bases in between. Per germline, CDR1 SEHNR and CDR2 FQNEAQ (reference sequence). There are 14 residues in the CDR3.

The chain couples TRBV28 to TRBJ2-2, with 7 bases identical to TRBD2. Germline CDR1 reads MDHEN; CDR2 reads SYDVKM. The V and J ends lost 1 base and 7 bases, in that order; junction bases with no gene match: 6. This CDR3 has 15 amino acids. The CDR3 DNA reads as TGTGCCAGCAGTTTATTCGCGGGGAGGGTCGGGGAGCTGTTTTTT. Translation: CASSLFAGRVGELFF.

The rearrangement uses TRBV19 and TRBJ1-4, with 7 nucleotides matching TRBD1. CDR3 size: 14 residues. The V gene's germline CDR1 is LNHDA and CDR2 SQIVND (reference sequence). With 3 bases clipped from V and 8 bases from J, the junction kept 6 bases outside the gene matches. CDR3 sequence reads: CASSIDRDGEKLFF. CDR3 DNA: TGTGCCAGTAGTATCGACAGGGACGGCGAAAAACTGTTTTTT.

This chain uses TRBV4-1 with TRBJ2-7; 9 bases are shared with TRBD2. Germline V lookup: CDR1 MGHRA, CDR2 YSYEKL. This CDR3 has 18 residues. Trimming removed 0 bases from V and 0 bases from J; junction bases left unmatched: 9. The CDR3 region is CASSQDEYSGRFSYEQYF. CDR3 DNA: TGCGCCAGCAGCCAAGATGAGTACAGCGGGAGGTTCTCCTACGAGCAGTACTTC.

V is TRBV28 and J is TRBJ1-5; D ambiguous. Germline values: CDR1 MDHEN, CDR2 SYDVKM. This CDR3 region has 12 residues. Between the trimmed V and J ends, which lost 6 bases and 9 bases, there was a span of 12 bases. The CDR3 nucleotides read TGTGCCAGCAGAGGGCCCCCTAGGCCCCAGCATTTT. Protein: CASRGPPRPQHF.

The V and J genes are TRBV6-5 and TRBJ2-4, with a weak D call TRBD2 (6 bases). There are 13 residues in the CDR3. Germline CDR1 MNHEY, CDR2 SVGAGI. V shed 6 bases and J shed 9 bases, with 15 bases lying between them. CDR3 residues: CASRRTVGGIQYF. CDR3 in DNA: TGTGCCAGCAGACGGACTGTCGGGGGCATTCAGTACTTC.

V usage is TRBV27 and J usage is TRBJ1-1, with 9 positions matching TRBD1. The CDR3 totals 17 residues. Germline V lookup: CDR1 MNHEY, CDR2 SMNVEV (reference sequence). V lost 6 bases and J lost 0; bases outside the gene matches: 11. The CDR3 spells CASSRDPRDRVNTEAFF. CDR3 nucleotides: TGTGCCAGCAGCCGAGACCCCCGGGACAGGGTGAACACTGAAGCTTTCTTT.

The V and J genes are TRBV4-2 and TRBJ2-5, with 14 bases lining up with TRBD2. The CDR3 consists of 16 residues. V gave up 6 bases and J gave up 1 base; unmatched junction bases: 4. Germline lookup yields CDR1 LGHNA and CDR2 YNFKEQ. CDR3 in DNA: TGTGCCAGCAGACGGACTAGCGGGAGGACCCAAGAGACCCAGTACTTC. It encodes CASRRTSGRTQETQYF.

The V gene is TRBV4-3, the J gene TRBJ2-2; no firm D call. The CDR3 sequence is 16 residues long. The germline V gene encodes CDR1 LGHNA and CDR2 YSLEER. Trimming took off 3 bases at V and 2 bases at J, with 13 bases between the two ends. The CDR3 loop reads CASSHVRVANTGELFF. The CDR3 region has the DNA TGCGCCAGCAGCCATGTCCGGGTCGCCAACACCGGGGAGCTGTTTTTT.

V and J are TRBV6-6 and TRBJ2-3; D is unresolved. The CDR3 runs to 15 residues. Trimming removed 2 bases at V and 4 bases at J, with 13 bases between. Germline lookup yields CDR1 MNHNY and CDR2 SVGAGI (reference sequence). In nucleotides, the CDR3 is TGTGCCAGCAGTTACGGCAGGAGCGTCTCAGATACGCAGTATTTT. It codes for CASSYGRSVSDTQYF.

The chain uses TRBV4-2 and TRBJ1-5; D is uncertain. CDR3 length: 15 residues. Trimming removed 0 bases at V and 0 bases at J, with 6 bases between. In germline, CDR1 is LGHNA, CDR2 YNFKEQ. The CDR3 region is CASSQDEGSNQPQHF. CDR3 bases: TGTGCCAGCAGCCAAGATGAGGGTAGCAATCAGCCCCAGCATTTT.

The chain couples TRBV19 to TRBJ1-5; no clear D gene. Trimming removed 3 bases from V and 3 bases from J, with 15 bases in between. CDR3 length: 16 amino acids. Germline V lookup: CDR1 LNHDA, CDR2 SQIVND (reference sequence). The CDR3 DNA is TGTGCCAGTAGTATTCTTACGGGTTTTCACAATCAGCCCCAGCATTTT. Its protein is CASSILTGFHNQPQHF.

The chain joins TRBV7-8 to TRBJ2-7; 8 bases are shared with TRBD1. After removal of 5 bases from V and 5 bases from J, the junction contained 14 bases not matched to a gene. There are 16 residues in the CDR3. The V gene's germline CDR1 is SGHVS and CDR2 FQNEAQ. CDR3 residues: CASSQGTGVIFHEQYF. The CDR3 DNA is TGTGCCAGCAGCCAAGGGACAGGTGTGATTTTCCACGAGCAGTACTTC.

As to this clone: Within the sample, other DNA sequences also encode this same CDR3. The gene calls are TRBV6-5 and TRBJ2-7, with 7 bases lining up with TRBD1. The germline CDR1 and CDR2 sequences are MNHEY and SVGAGI. CDR3 length equals 13 residues. The V gene end was trimmed by 4 bases and the J gene end by 4 bases; junction bases not matched to a gene: 4. The CDR3 bases are TGTGCCAGCAGTTTGGACAGGATTTACGAGCAGTACTTC. It codes for CASSLDRIYEQYF.

The chain has TRBV25-1 and TRBJ2-1; the match to TRBD2 covers 12 bases. This CDR3 is 16 amino acids long. Germline V lookup: CDR1 MGHDK, CDR2 SYGVNS. V lost 5 bases to trimming and J lost 5 bases; unmatched junction nucleotides: 7. The CDR3 nucleotides are TGTGCCAGCAGTCGGACTAGCGGGACTATCCACAATGAGCAGTTCTTC. Translating gives CASSRTSGTIHNEQFF.

This chain connects TRBV4-1 to TRBJ2-6, with D tentatively TRBD2 (5 bases). The CDR3 sequence is 16 residues long. V was cut by 0 bases and J by 2 bases, with 8 bases left in between. Germline V gene lookup returns CDR1 MGHRA and CDR2 YSYEKL. The CDR3 is CASSQDRGPGANVLTF. The CDR3 region has the DNA TGCGCCAGCAGCCAAGATAGAGGGCCTGGGGCCAACGTCCTGACTTTC.

The chain uses TRBV15 and TRBJ2-7, with 7 bases identical to TRBD2. From germline, CDR1 is LNHNV and CDR2 YYDKDF (reference sequence). The CDR3 loop spans 16 amino acids. J was trimmed by 4 bases and V by 1 base; bases with no gene match: 10. CDR3 DNA: TGTGCCACCAGCAGAGGGCGGGGGAGGGAAGCATACGAGCAGTACTTC. Translating it yields CATSRGRGREAYEQYF.

This rearrangement joins TRBV7-9 to TRBJ2-5; D is uncertain. This CDR3 is 14 amino acids long. Germline values: CDR1 SEHNR, CDR2 FQNEAQ (reference sequence). Trimming stripped 0 bases from V and 2 bases from J, with 7 bases between. CDR3 region: CASSLAESQETQYF. CDR3 sequence (DNA): TGTGCCAGCAGCTTAGCGGAATCTCAAGAGACCCAGTACTTC.

The chain is built from TRBV5-1 and TRBJ1-2; D remains unclear. Between the trimmed V and J ends, which lost 0 bases and 6 bases, there was a span of 9 bases. CDR3 length: 13 residues. The germline V gene has CDR1 SGHRS and CDR2 YFSETQ. CDR3 protein: CASSLALIDGYTF. DNA of the CDR3: TGCGCCAGCAGCTTGGCCCTGATAGATGGCTACACCTTC.